This entry lists 11 T cell receptor beta chains sequenced from one sample in a study of sequential checkpoint blockade in melanoma. The treatment here: randomized to nivolumab then ipilimumab (arm A) or the reverse (arm B). The assay was immunoSEQ multiplex PCR, and TCRdb's table has in-frame clones only and misses some. The data contain around 11,000 clones, approximately 60% of them seen just once; the ten biggest clones take up around 16%. Sequencing was performed on CD8+ T cells sorted from blood (inferred from file names), taken from a patient given nivolumab and ipilimumab in sequence. The source of these receptors is a human donor with melanoma.

V is TRBV4-1 and J is TRBJ1-2; 9 bases agree with TRBD1. V gave up 1 base and J gave up 5 bases; unmatched junction bases: 14. The length of the CDR3 is 18 residues. CDR1 is MGHRA, CDR2 YSYEKL, per germline. The CDR3 is CASSQVGLQGAPGYGYTF. In DNA form, the CDR3 reads TGCGCCAGCAGCCAAGTGGGACTACAGGGGGCCCCGGGTTATGGCTACACCTTC.

This clone came up a few times. The V and J genes are TRBV14 and TRBJ2-7, with 14 nucleotides matching TRBD2. V was pared by 2 bases and J by 0 bases, with 15 bases of the junction left unmatched. The CDR3 sequence is 21 residues long. The germline gives CDR1 SGHDN, CDR2 FVKESK. CDR3 amino acids: CASSQNRGLAGDPELSYEQYF. CDR3 in DNA: TGTGCCAGCAGCCAAAACAGGGGACTAGCGGGAGATCCTGAACTCTCCTACGAGCAGTACTTC.

Comment on this clone: The sample holds other DNA sequences that translate to the same CDR3. This rearrangement joins TRBV6-5 to TRBJ2-1; 12 bases are shared with TRBD1. Germline V gene lookup returns CDR1 MNHEY and CDR2 SVGAGI. The length of the CDR3 is 13 residues. The V gene end was trimmed by 9 bases and the J gene end by 8 bases; junction bases not matched to a gene: 5. CDR3 DNA: TGTGCCAGTAGGAGGGACAGGGGGCATGAGCAGTTCTTC. Translating it yields CASRRDRGHEQFF.

V and J are TRBV7-9 and TRBJ2-1, with a tentative D call TRBD2 (7 bases). V was shortened by 4 bases and J by 7 bases, with 20 bases between the two germline ends. CDR1 is SEHNR, CDR2 FQNEAQ, per germline (reference sequence). This CDR3 has 16 amino acids. CDR3 DNA: TGTGCCAGCAGCTCCCCCTGGGGGGGCCAGGGAAATGAGCAGTTCTTC. This codes for CASSSPWGGQGNEQFF.

This chain links TRBV15 with TRBJ1-2, with D possibly being TRBD1 (5 bases). Germline V lookup: CDR1 LNHNV, CDR2 YYDKDF (reference sequence). The V and J ends lost 2 bases and 0 bases respectively, with 10 bases between them. The CDR3 is made up of 15 amino acids. CDR3 sequence: CATSRRQSSNYGYTF. The DNA for the CDR3 is TGTGCCACCAGCAGAAGACAGTCGTCTAACTATGGCTACACCTTC.

The chain employs TRBV4-3 and TRBJ2-3, with 10 bases lining up with TRBD2. Trimming at V came to 5 bases and at J to 4 bases, leaving 9 bases not matched to a gene. The CDR3 contains 16 residues. CDR1 is LGHNA and CDR2 is YSLEER in the germline V gene. CDR3 DNA sequence: TGCGCCAGCAGCAGTCGACTAGCGGGCGCGGCAGATACGCAGTATTTT. Amino acid sequence: CASSSRLAGAADTQYF.

This clone was observed a few times. The CDR3 region is CASSPNGKRETTQYF. CDR3 in DNA: TGCGCCAGCAGCCCAAATGGGAAGCGGGAAACTACCCAGTACTTC. The genes are TRBV4-1 and TRBJ2-5, with 7 positions matching TRBD2. Per germline, CDR1 MGHRA and CDR2 YSYEKL. CDR3 length: 15 amino acids. V shed 4 bases, J shed 8 bases, and the junction held 13 bases outside the gene matches.

The rearrangement uses TRBV19 and TRBJ2-2; D remains unclear. Trimming left V 9 bases short and J 2 bases short, with 7 bases between. The germline V gene has CDR1 LNHDA and CDR2 SQIVND (reference sequence). This CDR3 comprises 12 residues. In nucleotides, the CDR3 is TGTGCCAGCCAGGTTAACACCGGGGAGCTGTTTTTT. Translated: CASQVNTGELFF.

This clone appeared once. Other DNA sequences from this sample encode an identical CDR3 as well. The chain joins TRBV15 to TRBJ2-7, with a possible D match to TRBD2 (5 bases). CDR3 length: 15 residues. In germline, CDR1 is LNHNV, CDR2 YYDKDF (reference sequence). Trimming removed 6 bases from V and 4 bases from J, with 19 bases in between. CDR3 DNA: TGTGCCACCAGTAGCGATGATAGCACCGCATACGAGCAGTACTTC. It is translated as CATSSDDSTAYEQYF.

In regard to this clone: At one boundary the junction diverges from the germline segment, which might be a read error. The CDR3 reads CACSEAPGSGNEQFF. The CDR3 nucleotides are TGTGCCTGCAGTGAAGCACCGGGGTCGGGCAATGAGCAGTTCTTC. The rearrangement uses TRBV6-1 and TRBJ2-1; D is possibly TRBD2 (5 bases). The CDR3 runs 15 residues. Germline V CDR1 and CDR2: MNHNS, SASEGT.

The chain carries TRBV27 and TRBJ2-7; 10 positions agree with TRBD2. The germline V gene encodes CDR1 MNHEY and CDR2 SMNVEV (reference sequence). CDR3 length: 17 amino acids. V gave up 6 bases and J gave up 0 bases; unmatched junction bases: 11. In DNA, the CDR3 is TGTGCCAGCAGGGTCGGGTTAGCGGGAGGCCGCTCCTACGAGCAGTACTTC. Translating it yields CASRVGLAGGRSYEQYF.